The present entry profiles one T cell receptor beta chain with its context. Its antigen is as yet unknown. This sample stems from a study of beta chain features in type 1 diabetes. The study's findings and limits: Among type 1 diabetes patients, VDJ junctions had fewer insertions and more deletions. Type 1 diabetes patients had TCRB CDR3s that were shorter (moderately but significantly so) in all four CD4+ subsets.

This CDR3 comprises 15 residues. CDR1 is GTSNPN and CDR2 is SVGIG in the germline V gene (reference sequence). Trimming removed 0 bases from V and 1 base from J; junction bases left unmatched: 2. It was one heparinised blood draw, averaging approximately 100 mL, that each donor gave. Investigators reverse transcribed all isolated RNA, so they sequenced expressed TCRB transcripts. Here immunoSEQ multiplex PCR was the method, and the copy in TCRdb shows in-frame clones only, minus some. The sample has over 600,000 clones; around 12% are singletons. The J gene is TRBJ2-1, the V gene TRBV30; 8 nucleotides agree with TRBD2. The origin of this receptor is a young man with type 1 diabetes. The specimen was naive CD4+ T cells from blood. CDR3 region: CAWSVPGGSYNEQFF. CDR3 nucleotides: TGTGCCTGGAGTGTACCGGGGGGGTCCTACAATGAGCAGTTCTTC.